This T cell receptor (beta chain) was recovered during a study of cytomegalovirus exposure and HLA in healthy donors. Looking at the study overall: In a later analysis, it was reported that the roughly 120 validation repertoires had been produced on the same platform as the 500 to 750 repertoires belonging to the first cohort.

Assay: immunoSEQ multiplex PCR; the TCRdb copy retains only in-frame clones and omits some. The profile shows more than 150,000 clones, roughly four fifths of them singletons. With regard to this clone: Its cognate antigen is unknown.

The approximately 130-subject validation cohort, separate from the approximately 670-subject first cohort, included the donors. General study results and limits: Cytomegalovirus status was reportedly diagnosed by the classifier with high specificity and sensitivity. Cytomegalovirus association was assigned to about 150 TCR beta chains.

In germline, CDR1 is SGHTA, CDR2 FQGTGA. This CDR3 is built from 13 residues. Between the trimmed V and J ends, which lost 10 bases and 4 bases, there was a span of 16 bases. This receptor was taken from a woman under 30 in good health and CMV-seropositive. What was sequenced was PBMCs. This chain connects TRBV7-3 to TRBJ1-2, with a tentative D call TRBD1 (6 bases). CDR3 in DNA: TGTGCCATCCTTTCAGGGGCTGGCTATGGCTACACCTTC. It yields the protein CAILSGAGYGYTF.